The rows below give T cell receptor beta chains drawn from one sample of a study of cytomegalovirus exposure and HLA in healthy donors. Profiling relied on immunoSEQ multiplex PCR, and the TCRdb table lists in-frame clones only, not all of them. The data contain tens of thousands of clones, 79% of them singletons. The specimen was PBMCs. Receptors originate from a young man in good health and CMV-seronegative. Each CDR3 is given with its conserved first and last residue. A D gene is named only where the DNA matches it firmly. The size of a clone is reported for some rows only, either as once, few or many, or as a class for expanded clones.

DNA	CDR3	V	D	size	J
TGTGCCTGGAGTGTACTGGGACTAGCGGGGGGCTACAATGAGCAGTTCTTC	CAWSVLGLAGGYNEQFF	TRBV30	TRBD2	-	TRBJ2-1
TGTGCCAGTAGCCGACAGGAGGACTATGGCTACACCTTC	CASSRQEDYGYTF	TRBV19	-	once	TRBJ1-2
TGTGCCAGCAGTCGCGGACAGAAGAATCAGCCCCAGCATTTT	CASSRGQKNQPQHF	TRBV28	-	-	TRBJ1-5
TGTGCCAGCAGCGCGGGGGGGGATCAGCCCCAGCATTTT	CASSAGGDQPQHF	TRBV11-3	-	-	TRBJ1-5
TGTGCCAGCAGCCAGACAGAGAACAATGAGCAGTTCTTC	CASSQTENNEQFF	TRBV7-9	-	-	TRBJ2-1
TGTGCCAGCAGCCAAAGACAGGGGGCTCCCAACTATGGCTACACCTTC	CASSQRQGAPNYGYTF	TRBV6-6	TRBD1	-	TRBJ1-2
TGTGCCAGCAGCAACAGGAACACTGAAGCTTTCTTT	CASSNRNTEAFF	TRBV9	-	-	TRBJ1-1
TGTGCCAGCATTGGGGGGATCAATCAGCCCCAGCATTTT	CASIGGINQPQHF	TRBV28	-	-	TRBJ1-5
TGTGCCAGCAGCGTAGCCCCCCACAGCGGGGCGGAAGCTTTCTTT	CASSVAPHSGAEAFF	TRBV9	-	-	TRBJ1-1
TGCAGCGTTGTTAGGGAGAACTACGAGCAGTACTTC	CSVVRENYEQYF	TRBV29-1	-	-	TRBJ2-7
TGTGCCAGCAGCTTGGTGCAGGGGGGCTATGGCTACACCTTC	CASSLVQGGYGYTF	TRBV5-8	TRBD1	-	TRBJ1-2
TGTGCCAGCAGTGGTCCCGGGTCGAGTGAGACCCAGTACTTC	CASSGPGSSETQYF	TRBV2	-	-	TRBJ2-5
TGTGCCAGCAGGGGCTCGGGACAGGGCGACACTGAAGCTTTCTTT	CASRGSGQGDTEAFF	TRBV2	TRBD1	-	TRBJ1-1
TGCGCCAGCAGACGGGAGGGGTTCGGCTATGGCTACACCTTC	CASRREGFGYGYTF	TRBV4-1	-	once	TRBJ1-2
TGTGCCAGCACCCCGGACACACCAGCCGGGCAGCCCCAGCATTTT	CASTPDTPAGQPQHF	TRBV2	-	-	TRBJ1-5
TGTGCCAGCACTTTAGGGGGTCAAAATTCACCCCTCCACTTT	CASTLGGQNSPLHF	TRBV2	-	-	TRBJ1-6
TGTGCCAGCAGCCCCAGGGTGGGGGGACTTTCTTATAATTCACCCCTCCACTTT	CASSPRVGGLSYNSPLHF	TRBV7-2	-	-	TRBJ1-6
TGTGCCAGCAGCCAAGATCGGCAGGGGGCGAGGCAGCCCCAGCATTTT	CASSQDRQGARQPQHF	TRBV4-2	TRBD1	-	TRBJ1-5
TGTGCCTGGAGTCCCGTCGTCCTCTATGGCTACACCTTC	CAWSPVVLYGYTF	TRBV30	-	-	TRBJ1-2
TGTGCCAGTAGTAGTCCCGGTACTGGGGCCAACGTCCTGACTTTC	CASSSPGTGANVLTF	TRBV19	-	-	TRBJ2-6
TGTGCCAGCAGCGTAGTCGGAGGCACCGGGGAGCTGTTTTTT	CASSVVGGTGELFF	TRBV9	-	-	TRBJ2-2
TGTGCCTGGAGTGTACACAGGGGGCTGGGGACCCAGTACTTC	CAWSVHRGLGTQYF	TRBV30	TRBD1	-	TRBJ2-5
TGTGCCAGCAGTTGGGGACAGTCTAATGAAAAACTGTTTTTT	CASSWGQSNEKLFF	TRBV28	TRBD1	many	TRBJ1-4
TGTGCCAGCAGTGAAGGGGTAGCGGGGGAGCCCACAGATACGCAGTATTTT	CASSEGVAGEPTDTQYF	TRBV6-1	TRBD2	-	TRBJ2-3
TGTGCCAGCAGCTTCCCACAGGGGACCACTGAAGCTTTCTTT	CASSFPQGTTEAFF	TRBV7-8	TRBD1	-	TRBJ1-1
TGTGCCAGCAGTTTATCGGGGAGTAGTCATCAGGCTTTCTTT	CASSLSGSSHQAFF	TRBV27	-	once	TRBJ1-1
TGTGCCAGCAGCCAGGGACAGAATAATTCACCCCTCCACTTT	CASSQGQNNSPLHF	TRBV9	TRBD1	-	TRBJ1-6
TGTGCCAGCAGCTTCGGGACACACGACGATACGCAGTATTTT	CASSFGTHDDTQYF	TRBV5-8	-	-	TRBJ2-3
TGTGCCAGCAGCTTAGCGGCAGGGCCCGACTACGAGCAGTACTTC	CASSLAAGPDYEQYF	TRBV7-6	-	-	TRBJ2-7
TGTGCCAGCAGTGAGAGGGACAGCAACATTCAGTACTTC	CASSERDSNIQYF	TRBV6-1	TRBD1	few	TRBJ2-4
TGTGCCAGTAGTATTCAGGGGATCGGTCAGCCCCAGCATTTT	CASSIQGIGQPQHF	TRBV19	-	-	TRBJ1-5
TGTGCCAGCAGCGACAGGGTAACTCAGCCCCAGCATTTT	CASSDRVTQPQHF	TRBV6-1	TRBD1	-	TRBJ1-5
TGTGCCAGCCTAAACAGGTCCACCTACGAGCAGTACTTC	CASLNRSTYEQYF	TRBV27	-	-	TRBJ2-7
TGTGCCACCAGCAGCGACAGGGTTGACACTGAAGCTTTCTTT	CATSSDRVDTEAFF	TRBV15	TRBD1	few	TRBJ1-1
TGTGCCAGCAGCCAAGACGGGGAGGGCAATTCACCCCTCCACTTT	CASSQDGEGNSPLHF	TRBV4-2	-	-	TRBJ1-6
TGTGCCAGCAGCCCCCTCGCGGCGGGGGAGCAGTACTTC	CASSPLAAGEQYF	TRBV7-2	-	-	TRBJ2-7
TGTGCCAGTAGTTCCGGGACTCTTAACTATGGCTACACCTTC	CASSSGTLNYGYTF	TRBV2	-	few	TRBJ1-2
TGTGCCAGTAGTAGACAGGGCCAACTTTTCTATGGCTACACCTTC	CASSRQGQLFYGYTF	TRBV19	TRBD1	-	TRBJ1-2
TGCGCCAGCAGCCAAGACCGGGACAGAACCACTGAAGCTTTCTTT	CASSQDRDRTTEAFF	TRBV4-3	TRBD1	-	TRBJ1-1
TGTGCCAGCAGCTCGAGACAAGTCTCTGGAAACACCATATATTTT	CASSSRQVSGNTIYF	TRBV7-2	-	-	TRBJ1-3
TGTGCCAGCAGCTCGGTAATTTTACAGGGTTCCGAGCAGTACTTC	CASSSVILQGSEQYF	TRBV7-2	-	few	TRBJ2-7
TGTGCCAGCAATCCCAGGGCAGCAACTAATGAAAAACTGTTTTTT	CASNPRAATNEKLFF	TRBV2	-	-	TRBJ1-4
TGCGCCAGCAGATCCGAAGGGACAGGGCCCTACAATGAGCAGTTCTTC	CASRSEGTGPYNEQFF	TRBV5-1	TRBD1	-	TRBJ2-1
TGTGCCAGCTCGTTCCTTAATGAAAAACTGTTTTTT	CASSFLNEKLFF	TRBV18	-	once	TRBJ1-4
TGTGCCAGCTCACCCGACAGGCAGAATGAGCAGTTCTTC	CASSPDRQNEQFF	TRBV18	-	few	TRBJ2-1
TGTGCCAGCAGTCGAGGAGCTGGAAACACCATATATTTT	CASSRGAGNTIYF	TRBV25-1	-	-	TRBJ1-3
TGCGCCAGCAGCCCGTGGGGCAACTCTGGAAACACCATATATTTT	CASSPWGNSGNTIYF	TRBV5-1	-	-	TRBJ1-3
TGTGCCAGCAGCTCCACCCGCGAGAACACCGGGGAGCTGTTTTTT	CASSSTRENTGELFF	TRBV7-3	-	-	TRBJ2-2
TGTGCCACCAGCAGCCAACTGACAGGGGAGACTAACTATGGCTACACCTTC	CATSSQLTGETNYGYTF	TRBV15	TRBD1	-	TRBJ1-2
TGTGCCAGCAGACCTACTAGCGGGGGAGACAATGAGCAGTTCTTC	CASRPTSGGDNEQFF	TRBV7-9	TRBD2	-	TRBJ2-1
TGCGCCAGCAGCTTGCATGTAGATACGCAGTATTTT	CASSLHVDTQYF	TRBV5-1	-	once	TRBJ2-3
TGTGCCAGCAGCCCTCTAGCGGGGGGGCTTTTGAGGAATGAGCAGTTCTTC	CASSPLAGGLLRNEQFF	TRBV16	TRBD2	-	TRBJ2-1
TGTGCCAGTAGCCCGGGACACAGTTCGAGGGTCTATGGCTACACCTTC	CASSPGHSSRVYGYTF	TRBV19	-	-	TRBJ1-2
TGTGCCAGTAGTCAGGGACAGGGACACACAGATACGCAGTATTTT	CASSQGQGHTDTQYF	TRBV19	TRBD1	-	TRBJ2-3
TGTGCCATCAGTGAGTCTCTACAGGGGTCAAGTTCACCCCTCCACTTT	CAISESLQGSSSPLHF	TRBV10-3	TRBD1	-	TRBJ1-6